This T cell receptor beta chain was profiled in a study of shared clonotypes between healthy human individuals. The study's findings and limits: Clonotypes shared by all four donors outscored non-shared clonotypes in generation probability. Sampling involved blood alone; tissue repertoires likely differ. Four donors showed sharing of approximately 5% of naive CD4 clonotypes. Represented diversity (both genetic and exposure-history) was limited by the small number of donors.

Naivety among CD8 cells was defined by CD45RO negativity and positive CCR7 selection, thereby excluding terminally differentiated effector memory CD45RA+ cells. Trimming removed 6 bases at V and 8 bases at J, with 8 bases between. CDR3 length: 11 amino acids. Germline values: CDR1 MNHEY, CDR2 SMNVEV (reference sequence). A remark on this clone: Its antigen remains unidentified.

Only in-frame clones appear in the TCRdb table, and some are missing; sequencing was by immunoSEQ multiplex PCR. The table lists about 2,200,000 clones, roughly 91% of them singletons. The material sequenced was naive CD8+ T cells from PBMCs. The source is a man aged 18 to 35 in good health. Some clones in this sample may be carry-over from other donors' samples. The rearrangement links TRBV27 to TRBJ2-1, with D unclear. CDR3 sequence: CASSGEDEQFF. CDR3 nucleotide sequence: TGTGCCAGCAGCGGCGAGGATGAGCAGTTCTTC.